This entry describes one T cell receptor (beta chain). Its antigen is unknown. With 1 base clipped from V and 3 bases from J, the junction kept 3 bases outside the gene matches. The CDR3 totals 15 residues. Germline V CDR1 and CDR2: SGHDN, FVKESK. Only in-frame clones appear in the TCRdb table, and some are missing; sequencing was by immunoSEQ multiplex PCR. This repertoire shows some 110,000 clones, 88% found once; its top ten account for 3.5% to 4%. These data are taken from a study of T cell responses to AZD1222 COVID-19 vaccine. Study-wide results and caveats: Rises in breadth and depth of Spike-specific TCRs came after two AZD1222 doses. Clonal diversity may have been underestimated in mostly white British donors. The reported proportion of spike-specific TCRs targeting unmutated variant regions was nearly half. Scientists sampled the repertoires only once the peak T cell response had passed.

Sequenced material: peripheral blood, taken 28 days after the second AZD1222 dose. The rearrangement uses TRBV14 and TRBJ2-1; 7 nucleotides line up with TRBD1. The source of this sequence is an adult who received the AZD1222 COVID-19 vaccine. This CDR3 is CASSQGGGFYNEQFF. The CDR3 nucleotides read TGTGCCAGCAGCCAAGGAGGGGGCTTCTACAATGAGCAGTTCTTC.